Listed below are T cell receptor beta chains from one sample, sequenced in a study of blood T cell repertoires in COVID-19. The data were produced by immunoSEQ multiplex PCR, yet TCRdb's version contains in-frame clones alone and is incomplete. This sample has roughly 230,000 clones, with 80% to 85% found just once. Sequencing was performed on PBMCs or T cells enriched from blood (not recorded which). The receptors shown here come from a man in his fifties who had recovered from COVID-19. Both conserved end residues are part of each CDR3. D genes are given only for firm matches. Clone size, where shown, is once, few, many, or a class for clones that have expanded.

abundance: few; v_gene: TRBV30; d_gene: TRBD1; j_gene: TRBJ1-6; CDR3aa: CAWMVRGQLSPLHF; CDR3nt: TGTGCCTGGATGGTCAGGGGGCAACTTTCACCCCTCCACTTT
abundance: NA; v_gene: TRBV19; d_gene: NA; j_gene: TRBJ1-6; CDR3aa: CASSIREGSPLHF; CDR3nt: TGTGCCAGTAGTATTAGGGAGGGCTCACCCCTCCACTTT
abundance: NA; v_gene: TRBV5-1; d_gene: NA; j_gene: TRBJ2-1; CDR3aa: CASSGSSYHDEQFF; CDR3nt: TGCGCCAGCAGTGGTTCTAGTTATCACGATGAGCAGTTCTTC
abundance: NA; v_gene: TRBV10-1; d_gene: NA; j_gene: TRBJ2-2; CDR3aa: CASSESVGANTGELFF; CDR3nt: TGCGCCAGCAGTGAGTCGGTCGGGGCGAACACCGGGGAGCTGTTTTTT
abundance: NA; v_gene: TRBV30; d_gene: TRBD1; j_gene: TRBJ1-2; CDR3aa: CAWNTGVNYGYTF; CDR3nt: TGTGCCTGGAACACAGGGGTCAACTATGGCTACACCTTC
abundance: NA; v_gene: TRBV28; d_gene: TRBD1; j_gene: TRBJ1-5; CDR3aa: CASSSTGAFSNQPQHF; CDR3nt: TGTGCCAGCAGTTCAACAGGGGCTTTTAGCAATCAGCCCCAGCATTTT
abundance: once; v_gene: TRBV25-1; d_gene: TRBD1; j_gene: TRBJ1-2; CDR3aa: CASSARWGTGDFYGYTF; CDR3nt: TGTGCCAGCAGCGCCAGGTGGGGGACAGGGGACTTCTATGGCTACACCTTC
abundance: few; v_gene: TRBV21-1; d_gene: NA; j_gene: TRBJ1-6; CDR3aa: CASSIQGFYNSPLHF; CDR3nt: TGTGCCAGCAGCATTCAGGGTTTTTATAATTCACCCCTCCACTTT
abundance: NA; v_gene: TRBV19; d_gene: TRBD2; j_gene: TRBJ2-6; CDR3aa: CASRRRLAGTGANVLTF; CDR3nt: TGTGCCAGTAGACGCAGACTAGCGGGAACTGGGGCCAACGTCCTGACTTTC
abundance: NA; v_gene: TRBV5-1; d_gene: TRBD2; j_gene: TRBJ2-7; CDR3aa: CASSQRSGRVTYEQYF; CDR3nt: TGCGCCAGCAGCCAGAGGTCCGGGAGGGTTACCTACGAGCAGTACTTC
abundance: NA; v_gene: TRBV5-6; d_gene: NA; j_gene: TRBJ2-7; CDR3aa: CASSLGQGHTYEQYF; CDR3nt: TGTGCCAGCAGCTTGGGGCAGGGGCATACCTACGAGCAGTACTTC
abundance: NA; v_gene: TRBV7-8; d_gene: TRBD1; j_gene: TRBJ2-4; CDR3aa: CASGIGGLAKNIQYF; CDR3nt: TGTGCCAGCGGCATAGGGGGCCTAGCCAAAAACATTCAGTACTTC
abundance: once; v_gene: TRBV3-1/TRBV3-2; d_gene: NA; j_gene: TRBJ2-3; CDR3aa: CASSQDPGLTDTQYF; CDR3nt: TGTGCCAGCAGCCAAGATCCAGGGTTGACAGATACGCAGTATTTT
abundance: NA; v_gene: TRBV19; d_gene: NA; j_gene: TRBJ1-3; CDR3aa: CASSEILSGNTIYF; CDR3nt: TGTGCCAGTAGTGAGATTCTCTCTGGAAACACCATATATTTT
abundance: NA; v_gene: TRBV20-1; d_gene: NA; j_gene: TRBJ2-1; CDR3aa: CSARLDNEQFF; CDR3nt: TGCAGTGCACGACTCGACAATGAGCAGTTCTTC
abundance: NA; v_gene: TRBV7-6; d_gene: TRBD2; j_gene: TRBJ2-3; CDR3aa: CASSLATSGVPDTQYF; CDR3nt: TGTGCCAGCAGCTTAGCGACTAGCGGGGTGCCAGATACGCAGTATTTT
abundance: NA; v_gene: TRBV5-1; d_gene: TRBD1; j_gene: TRBJ1-1; CDR3aa: CASSLDRPTSEAFF; CDR3nt: TGCGCCAGCAGCCTGGACAGGCCTACTTCTGAAGCTTTCTTT
abundance: few; v_gene: TRBV27; d_gene: NA; j_gene: TRBJ2-7; CDR3aa: CASSLGVSTYEQYF; CDR3nt: TGTGCCAGCAGTTTGGGCGTTTCGACCTACGAGCAGTACTTC
abundance: NA; v_gene: TRBV27; d_gene: NA; j_gene: TRBJ1-6; CDR3aa: CASSPSSYNSPLHF; CDR3nt: TGTGCCAGCAGTCCCAGCTCCTATAATTCACCCCTCCACTTT
abundance: NA; v_gene: TRBV27; d_gene: NA; j_gene: TRBJ1-4; CDR3aa: CASTYTHGGGVREKLFF; CDR3nt: TGTGCCAGCACCTACACTCACGGGGGGGGTGTTCGGGAAAAACTGTTTTTT
abundance: NA; v_gene: TRBV18; d_gene: NA; j_gene: TRBJ2-2; CDR3aa: CASSPTGLNTGELFF; CDR3nt: TGTGCCAGCTCCCCGACGGGACTCAACACCGGGGAGCTGTTTTTT
abundance: NA; v_gene: TRBV7-2; d_gene: NA; j_gene: TRBJ1-5; CDR3aa: CASSFGKNQPQHF; CDR3nt: TGTGCCAGCAGCTTCGGGAAAAATCAGCCCCAGCATTTT
abundance: NA; v_gene: TRBV19; d_gene: NA; j_gene: TRBJ2-7; CDR3aa: CASSRRAEAAYEQYF; CDR3nt: TGTGCCAGTAGCCGGAGGGCGGAAGCTGCCTACGAGCAGTACTTC
abundance: NA; v_gene: TRBV7-3; d_gene: TRBD1; j_gene: TRBJ2-3; CDR3aa: CASSPWGTGGTKHTDTQYF; CDR3nt: TGTGCCAGCAGCCCTTGGGGGACAGGGGGCACCAAGCACACAGATACGCAGTATTTT
abundance: few; v_gene: TRBV5-1; d_gene: NA; j_gene: TRBJ1-2; CDR3aa: CASSLDRADHYGYTF; CDR3nt: TGCGCCAGCAGCTTGGACAGGGCGGATCACTATGGCTACACCTTC
abundance: NA; v_gene: TRBV11-3; d_gene: TRBD1; j_gene: TRBJ2-1; CDR3aa: CASTPTGGNEQFF; CDR3nt: TGTGCCAGCACCCCGACAGGGGGGAATGAGCAGTTCTTC
abundance: few; v_gene: TRBV6-1; d_gene: NA; j_gene: TRBJ1-2; CDR3aa: CASSEGGGRLYGYTF; CDR3nt: TGTGCCAGCAGTGAAGGGGGGGGAAGACTCTATGGCTACACCTTC
abundance: NA; v_gene: TRBV2; d_gene: NA; j_gene: TRBJ1-2; CDR3aa: CAGGSIGLRGYTF; CDR3nt: TGTGCCGGGGGGTCGATCGGGTTACGAGGCTACACCTTC
abundance: NA; v_gene: TRBV19; d_gene: NA; j_gene: TRBJ2-7; CDR3aa: CASSIGGKTYEQYF; CDR3nt: TGTGCCAGTAGTATTGGCGGGAAGACCTACGAGCAGTACTTC
abundance: NA; v_gene: TRBV5-1; d_gene: NA; j_gene: TRBJ1-6; CDR3aa: CASSDTTIGPNSPLHF; CDR3nt: TGCGCCAGCAGCGACACGACCATTGGCCCTAATTCACCCCTCCACTTT
abundance: NA; v_gene: TRBV11-2; d_gene: TRBD2; j_gene: TRBJ2-1; CDR3aa: CAREPSGRANEQFF; CDR3nt: TGTGCCCGCGAGCCAAGCGGGAGGGCCAATGAGCAGTTCTTC
abundance: NA; v_gene: TRBV6-2/TRBV6-3; d_gene: NA; j_gene: TRBJ1-1; CDR3aa: CASSYGRVLTEAFF; CDR3nt: TGTGCCAGCAGTTACGGGAGGGTTTTGACTGAAGCTTTCTTT
abundance: NA; v_gene: TRBV24-1; d_gene: NA; j_gene: TRBJ1-2; CDR3aa: CATSARLTGGSNYGYTF; CDR3nt: TGTGCCACCAGTGCCCGCCTGACAGGAGGTAGTAACTATGGCTACACCTTC
abundance: NA; v_gene: TRBV2; d_gene: TRBD1; j_gene: TRBJ1-3; CDR3aa: CASSVTGGRNTIYF; CDR3nt: TGTGCCAGCAGTGTTACAGGGGGTAGAAACACCATATATTTT
abundance: NA; v_gene: TRBV5-6; d_gene: NA; j_gene: TRBJ1-2; CDR3aa: CASRALTGYTF; CDR3nt: TGTGCCAGCAGAGCCTTAACTGGCTACACCTTC
abundance: NA; v_gene: TRBV18; d_gene: NA; j_gene: TRBJ2-5; CDR3aa: CASSPPVEQWRIETQYF; CDR3nt: TGTGCCAGCTCACCACCGGTAGAACAGTGGAGGATAGAGACCCAGTACTTC
abundance: once; v_gene: TRBV4-1; d_gene: NA; j_gene: TRBJ1-2; CDR3aa: CASSYPGHGYGYTF; CDR3nt: TGCGCCAGCAGCTACCCGGGACACGGCTATGGCTACACCTTC
abundance: NA; v_gene: TRBV7-8; d_gene: TRBD1; j_gene: TRBJ1-1; CDR3aa: CASSFSRGRAEAFF; CDR3nt: TGTGCCAGCAGCTTCTCCAGGGGGAGAGCTGAAGCTTTCTTT
abundance: NA; v_gene: TRBV7-2; d_gene: TRBD2; j_gene: TRBJ2-7; CDR3aa: CASSLPGTRTSGRGYEQYF; CDR3nt: TGTGCCAGCAGCCTCCCCGGGACACGGACTAGCGGGAGGGGGTACGAGCAGTACTTC
abundance: once; v_gene: TRBV10-3; d_gene: TRBD1; j_gene: TRBJ2-2; CDR3aa: CAISEIGDRGSGELFF; CDR3nt: TGTGCCATCAGTGAAATCGGGGACAGGGGGTCCGGGGAGCTGTTTTTT
abundance: once; v_gene: TRBV7-9; d_gene: TRBD2; j_gene: TRBJ2-5; CDR3aa: CATRRGEETQYF; CDR3nt: TGTGCCACCAGACGGGGGGAAGAGACCCAGTACTTC
abundance: NA; v_gene: TRBV5-1; d_gene: TRBD1; j_gene: TRBJ1-1; CDR3aa: CASSLDRANTEAFF; CDR3nt: TGCGCCAGCAGCCTGGACAGGGCGAACACTGAAGCTTTCTTT
abundance: NA; v_gene: TRBV14; d_gene: NA; j_gene: TRBJ2-2; CDR3aa: CASSQQRGELFF; CDR3nt: TGTGCCAGCAGCCAACAGCGGGGGGAGCTGTTTTTT
abundance: NA; v_gene: TRBV12-3/TRBV12-4; d_gene: TRBD1; j_gene: TRBJ1-1; CDR3aa: CASSHRGNTEAFF; CDR3nt: TGTGCCAGCAGTCACAGGGGGAACACTGAAGCTTTCTTT
abundance: NA; v_gene: TRBV18; d_gene: TRBD2; j_gene: TRBJ2-7; CDR3aa: CASSPMGGGAQEQYF; CDR3nt: TGTGCCAGCTCACCAATGGGCGGGGGGGCTCAAGAGCAGTACTTC
abundance: NA; v_gene: TRBV6-5; d_gene: TRBD1; j_gene: TRBJ2-7; CDR3aa: CASSPPAGGFTEQYF; CDR3nt: TGTGCCAGCAGTCCCCCTGCAGGGGGCTTCACCGAGCAGTACTTC
abundance: NA; v_gene: TRBV19; d_gene: NA; j_gene: TRBJ2-5; CDR3aa: CASSYSYPKLQYF; CDR3nt: TGTGCCAGTAGTTATTCTTACCCTAAACTCCAGTACTTC